This T cell receptor (beta chain) was recorded in a study of T cell responses to AZD1222 COVID-19 vaccine. Broader study findings: Increased Spike-specific TCR breadth and depth were observed after two AZD1222 doses.

A note on this clone: What it recognizes is unknown.

CDR3 length: 15 residues. Trimming removed 2 bases from V and 3 bases from J, with 12 bases in between. CDR1 is LNHDA and CDR2 is SQIVND in the germline V gene (reference sequence). Analysis merged second doses at about 4 or about 12 weeks. The protocol was immunoSEQ multiplex PCR, while the TCRdb copy is restricted to in-frame clones and leaves out a portion. The sample includes 43,000 or so clones, about 90% of them seen just once. This clonotype was sampled from an adult who received the AZD1222 COVID-19 vaccine. Sample: peripheral blood, taken 28 days after the second AZD1222 dose. This chain connects TRBV19 to TRBJ2-3; tentative D call: TRBD2 (5 bases). The CDR3 DNA follows: TGTGCCAGTAGTATACAGCGGCGCGGGACAGATACGCAGTATTTT. This sequence encodes CASSIQRRGTDTQYF.